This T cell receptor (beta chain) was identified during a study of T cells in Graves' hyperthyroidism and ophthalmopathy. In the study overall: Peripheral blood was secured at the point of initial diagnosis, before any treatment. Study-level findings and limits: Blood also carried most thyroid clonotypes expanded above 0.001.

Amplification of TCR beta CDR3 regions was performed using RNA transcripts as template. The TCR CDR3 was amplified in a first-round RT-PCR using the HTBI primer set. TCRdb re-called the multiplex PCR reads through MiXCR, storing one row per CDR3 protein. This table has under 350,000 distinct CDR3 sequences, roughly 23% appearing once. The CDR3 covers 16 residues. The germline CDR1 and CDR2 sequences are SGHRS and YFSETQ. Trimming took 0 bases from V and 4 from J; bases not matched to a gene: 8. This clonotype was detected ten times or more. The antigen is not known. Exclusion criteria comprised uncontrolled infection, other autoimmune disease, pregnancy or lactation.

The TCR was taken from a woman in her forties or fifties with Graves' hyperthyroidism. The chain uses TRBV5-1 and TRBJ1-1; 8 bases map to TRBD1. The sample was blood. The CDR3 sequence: CASSLVGGQASTEAFF. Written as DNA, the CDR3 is TGCGCCAGCAGCTTGGTGGGGGGACAGGCCTCCACTGAAGCTTTCTTT.